A single sample gave rise to the 4 T cell receptor beta chains below, sequenced in a study of T-cell memory formation after mild COVID-19. MiXCR was run by TCRdb on the 5' RACE reads, yielding one entry per CDR3 protein. The sample carries fewer than 250,000 distinct CDR3 sequences, roughly 15% recorded once. Sample: PBMCs or a T cell subset sorted from them (not recorded which). These receptors all come from an adult woman who had mild COVID-19 (a few samples of this study predate the infection). Cell type and time point are not known.

This clonotype was detected a few times. The J gene is TRBJ2-5, the V gene TRBV18; either TRBD1 or TRBD2 may supply D (5 bases each). This CDR3 has 15 residues. Germline assignment: CDR1 KGHSH and CDR2 LQKENI. Trimming removed 6 bases from V and 2 bases from J, with 16 bases in between. DNA of the CDR3: TGTGCCAGCTCGCGTGACCCTGGGACGCAAGAGACCCAGTACTTC. Amino acid sequence: CASSRDPGTQETQYF.

This clonotype turned up a few times. V gene TRBV3-1 combines with J gene TRBJ1-1; possibly TRBD1 for D (6 bases). The CDR3 has 17 residues. CDR1 and CDR2 (germline): LGHDT, YNNKEL (reference sequence). V was clipped by 1 base and J by 1 base, with 16 bases between them. The chain's CDR3 is CASSQVGGFDWNTEAFF. The CDR3, as DNA: TGTGCCAGCAGCCAAGTAGGGGGATTCGATTGGAACACTGAAGCTTTCTTT.

This clonotype was counted between two and nine times. This sequence joins TRBV20-1 and TRBJ2-5; 9 nucleotides agree with TRBD2. Germline lookup yields CDR1 DFQATT and CDR2 SNEGSKA (reference sequence). This CDR3 contains 14 residues. Losses at the gene ends were 0 bases for V and 5 bases for J; bases not matched to a gene: 4. CDR3 in DNA: TGCAGTGCTAGAGATTTTAGCGGGGGCGAGACCCAGTACTTC. This sequence encodes CSARDFSGGETQYF.

This clonotype was seen only a few times. This chain uses TRBV6-5 with TRBJ2-3; D is perhaps TRBD2 (6 bases). The CDR3 runs 12 residues. Trimming took off 10 bases at V and 8 bases at J, with 16 bases between the two ends. Germline CDR1 reads MNHEY; CDR2 reads SVGAGI. The CDR3 region has the DNA TGTGCCATATACACAACCGGGGGTACGCAGTATTTT. Translation: CAIYTTGGTQYF.